Listed here are 22 T cell receptor beta chains from one sample, sequenced in a study of identical twins. One entry per CDR3 protein, called by TCRdb with MiXCR from the 5' RACE reads. This table holds just under 650,000 distinct CDR3 sequences, under 8.5% found once. These data were also reused for a study on yellow fever vaccine responses in identical twins.

Sequencing input: PBMCs. The receptors here all came from a woman aged 18-29 years in good health.

This clonotype was counted ten times or more. V usage is TRBV2 and J usage is TRBJ2-2; no clear D gene. Germline values: CDR1 SNHLY, CDR2 FYNNEI. Trimming removed 6 bases from V and 7 bases from J, with 12 bases in between. The CDR3 is 13 amino acids. CDR3: CASRDDANGELFF. CDR3 bases: TGTGCCAGCAGAGACGACGCGAACGGGGAGCTGTTTTTT. Filled out from reference TRBV2 and TRBJ2-2, the complete variable domain reads EPEVTQTPSHQVTQMGQEVILRCVPISNHLYFYWYRQILGQKVEFLVSFYNNEISEKSEIFDDQFSVERPDGSNFTLKIRSTKLEDSAMYFCASRDDANGELFFGEGSRLTVL.

The chain employs TRBV20-1 and TRBJ2-5, with D possibly being TRBD2 (6 bases). V was cut by 4 bases and J by 2 bases, with 11 bases left in between. The CDR3 consists of 13 residues. The V gene's germline CDR1 is DFQATT and CDR2 SNEGSKA (reference sequence). The CDR3 sequence is CSATGGKQETQYF. Written as DNA, the CDR3 is TGCAGTGCTACCGGGGGAAAACAAGAGACCCAGTACTTC.

The chain has TRBV27 and TRBJ2-7, with 9 bases that match TRBD2. The V and J ends lost 6 bases and 2 bases, in that order; junction bases with no gene match: 8. This CDR3 contains 15 residues. Germline V CDR1 and CDR2: MNHEY, SMNVEV (reference sequence). The CDR3 DNA reads as TGTGCCAGCAGCCAAGGACTAGCGTCTACCTACGAGCAGTACGTC. It specifies CASSQGLASTYEQYV.

This clonotype was seen more than once but under ten times. The rearrangement joins TRBV20-1 to TRBJ1-6; D gene ambiguous. Per germline, CDR1 DFQATT and CDR2 SNEGSKA (reference sequence). V shed 6 bases and J shed 1 base, with 10 bases lying between them. The length of the CDR3 is 14 residues. The CDR3 loop is CSAVVVSYNSPLHF. Written as DNA, the CDR3 is TGCAGTGCCGTCGTGGTTTCCTATAATTCACCCCTCCACTTT.

This clonotype appeared many times. The chain links TRBV7-9 to TRBJ2-7, with 7 bases matching TRBD2. Germline-derived CDR1 and CDR2 are SEHNR and FQNEAQ (reference sequence). Trimming removed 5 bases from V and 0 bases from J; junction bases left unmatched: 10. This CDR3 region has 16 residues. The CDR3 reads CASSLGEGSYSYEQYF. CDR3 nucleotide sequence: TGTGCCAGCAGCCTTGGGGAGGGGTCCTACTCCTACGAGCAGTACTTC.

This clonotype was picked up a small number of times. This chain connects TRBV14 to TRBJ2-7, with D possibly TRBD1 on 7 matching bases. The CDR3 runs 14 residues. Between the trimmed V and J ends, which lost 4 bases and 7 bases, there was a span of 17 bases. The germline V gene encodes CDR1 SGHDN and CDR2 FVKESK. DNA of the CDR3: TGTGCCAGCAGCCTTCGCGGGACAGCCATAGAGCAGTACGTC. Protein product: CASSLRGTAIEQYV.

This clonotype was seen many times. The chain uses TRBV4-1 and TRBJ1-4; D is ambiguous. The CDR3 extends over 14 amino acids. Germline CDR1 reads MGHRA; CDR2 reads YSYEKL. The ends were cut back, 0 bases at V and 10 bases at J, with 12 bases in the middle. The CDR3 here is CASSQDTVNGKLFF. The CDR3, as DNA: TGCGCCAGCAGCCAAGATACAGTGAACGGAAAACTGTTTTTT.

At least ten counts were recorded for this clonotype. The V and J genes are TRBV6-6 and TRBJ2-1, with D perhaps TRBD1 (6 bases). This CDR3 comprises 12 residues. With 6 bases removed from V and 9 bases from J, the gap between germline ends came to 12 bases. The germline CDR1 and CDR2 sequences are MNHNY and SVGAGI (reference sequence). CDR3 loop: CASSRTGFEQFF. The CDR3 bases are TGTGCCAGCAGCCGTACAGGGTTTGAGCAGTTCTTC.

J is TRBJ1-2 and V is TRBV5-1; a weak D match, TRBD1 (5 bases). V gave up 3 bases and J gave up 2 bases, with 11 bases separating them. CDR1 and CDR2 (germline): SGHRS, YFSETQ. The CDR3 contains 14 residues. The CDR3 nucleotides are TGCGCCAGCAGCTGGGACGGCACAAACTATGGCTACACCTTC. Protein product: CASSWDGTNYGYTF.

The gene calls are TRBV20-1 and TRBJ2-5, with a weak D call TRBD2 (6 bases). Germline V gives CDR1 DFQATT, CDR2 SNEGSKA (reference sequence). This CDR3 comprises 12 residues. V gave up 8 bases and J gave up 4 bases, with 14 bases separating them. The CDR3 nucleotides read TGCAGTCAGACCGGGACTTCAGAGACCCAGTACTTC. It codes for CSQTGTSETQYF.

The chain uses TRBV15 and TRBJ1-1, with no clear D. Deletions cut 5 bases from V and 0 bases from J, with 16 bases between. Per the germline V gene, CDR1 is LNHNV and CDR2 is YYDKDF (reference sequence). This CDR3 is built from 16 residues. The CDR3: CATSPVFAAVNTEAFF. The CDR3 DNA sequence: TGTGCCACCAGCCCCGTCTTCGCAGCCGTGAACACTGAAGCTTTCTTT.

This clonotype was seen many times. The chain uses TRBV5-1 and TRBJ1-1, with 7 positions matching TRBD1. Germline CDR1 SGHRS, CDR2 YFSETQ. This CDR3 spans 13 amino acids. Trimming cost V 1 base and J 5 bases; bases outside gene matches: 2. CDR3 DNA: TGCGCCAGCAGCTTGACGGGACAGACTGAAGCTTTCTTT. Encoded protein: CASSLTGQTEAFF.

This clonotype was detected many times. The J gene is TRBJ1-2, the V gene TRBV5-6; 8 positions agree with TRBD1. V lost 0 bases and J lost 8; bases outside the gene matches: 9. Germline V gene data show CDR1 as SGHDT and CDR2 as YYEEEE. The CDR3 length is 15 residues. Here the CDR3 DNA reads TGTGCCAGCAGCTTGGGACAGGGGACCCCCTTCGGCTACACCTTC. This gives the protein CASSLGQGTPFGYTF.

The rearrangement joins TRBV2 to TRBJ2-2, with unresolved D. Per germline, CDR1 SNHLY and CDR2 FYNNEI. Trimming left V 7 bases short and J 2 bases short, with 11 bases between. The CDR3 is 14 amino acids. CDR3 sequence reads: CASTSQTNTGELFF. For the CDR3, the DNA is TGTGCCAGCACTTCGCAAACCAACACCGGGGAGCTGTTTTTT.

This clonotype was detected ten times or more. DNA for the CDR3: TGTGCCATCAAGGACGGGACTAGCGGGAGCACAGATACGCAGTATTTT. Protein sequence: CAIKDGTSGSTDTQYF. The chain is built from TRBV10-3 and TRBJ2-3; TRBD2 matches at 12 bases. The CDR3 length is 16 residues. V lost 7 bases to trimming and J lost 0 bases; unmatched junction nucleotides: 5. Looked up from germline, CDR1 is ENHRY and CDR2 is SYGVKD.

This clonotype came up many times. The chain is built from TRBV3-1 and TRBJ1-1; D is unresolved. The CDR3 covers 13 residues. Germline V lookup: CDR1 LGHDT, CDR2 YNNKEL (reference sequence). V lost 1 base, J lost 5 bases, and 8 bases lay in between. CDR3 in DNA: TGTGCCAGCAGCCAAGGGGGAAGGACTGAAGCTTTCTTT. It specifies CASSQGGRTEAFF.

This clonotype was counted only a few times. The chain combines TRBV28 with TRBJ2-7; either TRBD1 or TRBD2 may supply D (5 bases each). The V gene's germline CDR1 is MDHEN and CDR2 SYDVKM. Trimming removed 3 bases at V and 3 bases at J, with 9 bases between. This CDR3 region has 13 residues. This chain's CDR3 is CASSFSGGYEQYV. For the CDR3, the DNA is TGTGCCAGCAGTTTCAGTGGGGGCTACGAGCAGTACGTC.

The chain employs TRBV7-2 and TRBJ1-2; 8 nucleotides agree with TRBD1. Germline assignment: CDR1 SGHTA and CDR2 FQGNSA. The CDR3 contains 13 residues. The V segment lost 6 bases and the J segment 4 bases; nucleotides outside the gene matches: 4. The CDR3 nucleotides read TGTGCCAGCAGTAAACAGGGGGGCTATGGCTACACCTTC. Translating it yields CASSKQGGYGYTF.

This chain links TRBV14 with TRBJ1-2, with 8 bases that match TRBD1. The germline CDR1 and CDR2 sequences are SGHDN and FVKESK. Unmatched junction bases numbered 15, after V lost 4 bases and J lost 8 bases. The CDR3 contains 16 residues. The CDR3 DNA follows: TGTGCCAGCAGCCGCGGACAGGGCAGTCTTATTTTCGGCTACACCTTC. It specifies CASSRGQGSLIFGYTF.

This clonotype was seen ten or more times. The chain is built from TRBV10-3 and TRBJ2-2, with 10 bases aligning to TRBD1. V gave up 6 bases and J gave up 1 base; unmatched junction bases: 14. Per the germline V gene, CDR1 is ENHRY and CDR2 is SYGVKD. CDR3 length: 19 amino acids. The CDR3 DNA reads TGTGCCATCAGGACAGGGGGCCTGGCTGTCGACAGGAACACCGGGGAGCTGTTTTTT. Translation: CAIRTGGLAVDRNTGELFF.

The chain combines TRBV9 with TRBJ2-3; tentatively, D is TRBD1 or TRBD2 (7 bases each). Germline V CDR1 and CDR2: SGDLS, YYNGEE. Trimming cost V 4 bases and J 6 bases, with 18 bases left between them. This CDR3 has 15 residues. In DNA form, the CDR3 reads TGTGCCAGCAGCCCAGGGGGGGTCCGGAGGGATACGCAGTATTTT. Its translation is CASSPGGVRRDTQYF.

The chain carries TRBV15 and TRBJ2-1; D not certain. The CDR3 runs 14 residues. Per germline, CDR1 LNHNV and CDR2 YYDKDF (reference sequence). V lost 1 base to trimming and J lost 9 bases, with 13 bases between them. CDR3 loop: CATSRGVMGSEQFF. As DNA, the CDR3 is TGTGCCACCAGCAGAGGCGTGATGGGCAGTGAGCAGTTCTTC.